This T cell receptor beta chain was sequenced during a study of blood T cells in healthy people across ages. Study conclusions and caveats: Donor CMV infection status was unknown, possibly confounding age-related changes in expanded clonotypes. Older individuals had lower TCR beta diversity per million T cells (the decline was roughly linear).

V lost 2 bases and J lost 8, with 10 bases in between. CDR1 is GTSNPN, CDR2 SVGIG, per germline (reference sequence). The CDR3 totals 12 residues. With a J-beta primer mix and a sample-barcoded 5' primer, a second PCR ran roughly 6 to 11 cycles. Each of the samples gave a minimum of 2.5 million paired-end reads that contained CDR3. TCRdb processed the 5' RACE reads anew with MiXCR; each CDR3 protein has one entry. The sample carries some 1.4 million distinct CDR3 sequences, about 40% recorded once. Worth noting for this clonotype: Its cognate antigen is unknown.

The specimen was blood. The genes are TRBV30 and TRBJ2-1; the D is unclear. The receptor was derived from a woman between 18 and 30 years old in good health. CDR3 sequence (DNA): TGTGCCTGGAGTTTTAATGCGGATGAGCAGTTCTTC. Translated: CAWSFNADEQFF.